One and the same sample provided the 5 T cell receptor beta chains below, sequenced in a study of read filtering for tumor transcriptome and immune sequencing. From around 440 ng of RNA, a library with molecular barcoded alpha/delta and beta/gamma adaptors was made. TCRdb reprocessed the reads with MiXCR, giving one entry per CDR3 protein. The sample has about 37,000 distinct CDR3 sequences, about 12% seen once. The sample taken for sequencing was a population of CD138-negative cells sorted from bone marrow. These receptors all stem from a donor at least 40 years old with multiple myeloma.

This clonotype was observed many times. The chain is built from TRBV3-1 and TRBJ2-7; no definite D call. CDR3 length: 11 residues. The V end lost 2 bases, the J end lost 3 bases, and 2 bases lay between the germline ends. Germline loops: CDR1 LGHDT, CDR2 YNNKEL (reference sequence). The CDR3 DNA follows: TGTGCCAGCAGCCAATACTACGAGCAGTACTTC. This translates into CASSQYYEQYF.

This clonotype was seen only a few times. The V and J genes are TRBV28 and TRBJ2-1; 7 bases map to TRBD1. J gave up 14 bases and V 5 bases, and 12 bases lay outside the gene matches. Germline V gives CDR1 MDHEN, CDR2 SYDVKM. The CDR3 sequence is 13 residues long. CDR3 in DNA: TGTGCCAGCAGTGTTCAAGGGGACAGACATAAGTTCTTC. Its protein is CASSVQGDRHKFF.

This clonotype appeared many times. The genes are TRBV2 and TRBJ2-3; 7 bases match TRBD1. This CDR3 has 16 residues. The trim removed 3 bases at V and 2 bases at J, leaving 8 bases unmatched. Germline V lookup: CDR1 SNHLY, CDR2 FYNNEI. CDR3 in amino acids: CASSDIKTGTTDTQYF. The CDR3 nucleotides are TGTGCCAGCAGTGATATTAAGACAGGGACCACAGATACGCAGTATTTT.

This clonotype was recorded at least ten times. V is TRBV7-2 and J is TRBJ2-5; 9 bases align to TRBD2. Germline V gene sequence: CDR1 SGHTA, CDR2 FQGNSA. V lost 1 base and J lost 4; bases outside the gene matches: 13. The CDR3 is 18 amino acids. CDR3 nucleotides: TGTGCCAGCAGCTTAGTGAAATTTGGCGGGGGGGCCGGAGAGACCCAGTACTTC. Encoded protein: CASSLVKFGGGAGETQYF. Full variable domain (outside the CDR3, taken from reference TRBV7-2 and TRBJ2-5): GAGVSQSPSNKVTEKGKDVELRCDPISGHTALYWYRQSLGQGLEFLIYFQGNSAPDKSGLPSDRFSAERTGGSVSTLTIQRTQQEDSAVYLCASSLVKFGGGAGETQYFGPGTRLLVL.

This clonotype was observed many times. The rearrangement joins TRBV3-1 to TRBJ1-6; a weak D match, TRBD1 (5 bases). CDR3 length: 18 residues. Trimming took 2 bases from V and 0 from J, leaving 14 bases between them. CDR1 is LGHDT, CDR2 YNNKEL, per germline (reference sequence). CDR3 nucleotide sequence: TGTGCCAGCAGCCAAAAAATGGGGGGGAGCTCCTATAATTCACCCCTCCACTTT. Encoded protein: CASSQKMGGSSYNSPLHF.